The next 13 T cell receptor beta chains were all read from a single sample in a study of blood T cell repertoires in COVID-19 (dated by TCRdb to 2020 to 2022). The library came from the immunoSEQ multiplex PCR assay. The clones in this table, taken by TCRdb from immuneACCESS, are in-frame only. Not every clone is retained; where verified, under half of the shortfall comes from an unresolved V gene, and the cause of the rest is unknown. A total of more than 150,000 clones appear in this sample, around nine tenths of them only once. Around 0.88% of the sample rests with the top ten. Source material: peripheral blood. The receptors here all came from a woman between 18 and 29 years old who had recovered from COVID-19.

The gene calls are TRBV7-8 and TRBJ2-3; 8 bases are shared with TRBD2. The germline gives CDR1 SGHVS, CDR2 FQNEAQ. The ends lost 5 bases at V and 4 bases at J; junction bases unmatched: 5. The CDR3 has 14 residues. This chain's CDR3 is CASSQAGGADTQYF. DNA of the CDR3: TGTGCCAGCAGCCAAGCCGGGGGGGCAGATACGCAGTATTTT.

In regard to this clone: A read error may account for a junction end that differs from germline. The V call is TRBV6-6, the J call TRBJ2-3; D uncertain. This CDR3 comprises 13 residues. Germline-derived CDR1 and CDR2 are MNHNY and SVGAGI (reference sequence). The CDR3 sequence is CASSYSETDTQYF. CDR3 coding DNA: TGTGCCAGCAGCTACTCCGAGACAGATACGCAGTATTTT.

As DNA, the CDR3 is TGTGCCAGCAGTGAGGGGAGGGAAAAACTGTTTTTT. This translates into CASSEGREKLFF. The rearrangement uses TRBV6-1 and TRBJ1-4; D is unclear. V was shortened by 3 bases and J by 8 bases, with 7 bases between the two germline ends. There are 12 residues in the CDR3. In germline, CDR1 is MNHNS, CDR2 SASEGT.

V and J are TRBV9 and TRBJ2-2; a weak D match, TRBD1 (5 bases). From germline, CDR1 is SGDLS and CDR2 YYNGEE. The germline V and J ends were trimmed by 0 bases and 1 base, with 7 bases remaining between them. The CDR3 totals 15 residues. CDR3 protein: CASSVEGQNTGELFF. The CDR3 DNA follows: TGTGCCAGCAGCGTAGAAGGACAGAACACCGGGGAGCTGTTTTTT.

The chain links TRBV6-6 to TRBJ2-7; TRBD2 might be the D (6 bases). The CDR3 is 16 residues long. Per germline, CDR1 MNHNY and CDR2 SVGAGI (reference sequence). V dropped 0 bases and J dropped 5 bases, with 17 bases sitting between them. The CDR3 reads CASSYSLSAGNHEQYV. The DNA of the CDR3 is TGTGCCAGCAGTTACTCTTTATCCGCGGGAAATCACGAGCAGTACGTC.

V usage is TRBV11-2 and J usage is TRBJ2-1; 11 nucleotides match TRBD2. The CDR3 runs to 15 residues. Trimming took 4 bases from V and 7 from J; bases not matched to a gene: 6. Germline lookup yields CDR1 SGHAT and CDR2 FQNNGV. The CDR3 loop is CASSYTSGRGNEQFF. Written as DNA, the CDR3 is TGTGCCAGCAGCTACACTAGCGGGAGAGGGAATGAGCAGTTCTTC.

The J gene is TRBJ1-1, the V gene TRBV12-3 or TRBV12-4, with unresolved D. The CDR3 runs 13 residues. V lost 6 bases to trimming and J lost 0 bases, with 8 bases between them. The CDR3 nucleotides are TGTGCCAGCAGGGCCTTTTTGAACACTGAAGCTTTCTTT. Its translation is CASRAFLNTEAFF.

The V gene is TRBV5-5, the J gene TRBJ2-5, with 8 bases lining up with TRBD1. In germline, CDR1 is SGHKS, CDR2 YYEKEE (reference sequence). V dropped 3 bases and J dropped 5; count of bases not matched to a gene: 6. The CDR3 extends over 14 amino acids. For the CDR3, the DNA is TGTGCCAGCAGCTCCCGGACAGGGTGGGAGACCCAGTACTTC. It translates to CASSSRTGWETQYF.

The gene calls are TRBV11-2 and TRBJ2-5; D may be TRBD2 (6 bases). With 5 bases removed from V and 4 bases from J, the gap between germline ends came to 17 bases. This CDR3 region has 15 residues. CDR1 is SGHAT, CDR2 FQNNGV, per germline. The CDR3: CASSLRRALRETQYF. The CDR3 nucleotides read TGTGCCAGCAGCCTGAGGAGGGCCCTACGAGAGACCCAGTACTTC.

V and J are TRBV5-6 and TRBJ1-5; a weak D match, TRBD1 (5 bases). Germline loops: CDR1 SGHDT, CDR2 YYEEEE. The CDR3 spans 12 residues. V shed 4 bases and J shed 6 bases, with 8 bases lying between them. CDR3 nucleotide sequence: TGTGCCAGCAGCCCCGGGGGTCAGCCCCAGCATTTT. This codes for CASSPGGQPQHF.

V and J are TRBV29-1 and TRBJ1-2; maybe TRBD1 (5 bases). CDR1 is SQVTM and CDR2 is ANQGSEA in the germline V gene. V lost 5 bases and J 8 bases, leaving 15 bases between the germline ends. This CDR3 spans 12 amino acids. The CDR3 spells CSVRAGAGGYTF. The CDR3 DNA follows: TGCAGCGTTCGAGCTGGGGCTGGGGGCTACACCTTC. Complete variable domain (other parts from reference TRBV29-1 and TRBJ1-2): SAVISQKPSRDICQRGTSLTIQCQVDSQVTMMFWYRQQPGQSLTLIATANQGSEATYESGFVIDKFPISRPNLTFSTLTVSNMSPEDSSIYLCSVRAGAGGYTFGSGTRLTVV.

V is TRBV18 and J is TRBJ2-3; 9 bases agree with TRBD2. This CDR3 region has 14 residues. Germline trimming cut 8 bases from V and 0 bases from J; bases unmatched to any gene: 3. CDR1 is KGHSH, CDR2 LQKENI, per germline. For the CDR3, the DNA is TGTGCCAGCCTGGGACTAGCAAGCACAGATACGCAGTATTTT. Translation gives CASLGLASTDTQYF.

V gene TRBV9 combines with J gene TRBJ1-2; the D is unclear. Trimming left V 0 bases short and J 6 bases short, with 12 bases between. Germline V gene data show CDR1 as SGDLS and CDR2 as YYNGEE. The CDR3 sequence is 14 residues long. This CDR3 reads CASSVGGDADGYTF. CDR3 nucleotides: TGTGCCAGCAGCGTAGGCGGGGATGCGGATGGCTACACCTTC.